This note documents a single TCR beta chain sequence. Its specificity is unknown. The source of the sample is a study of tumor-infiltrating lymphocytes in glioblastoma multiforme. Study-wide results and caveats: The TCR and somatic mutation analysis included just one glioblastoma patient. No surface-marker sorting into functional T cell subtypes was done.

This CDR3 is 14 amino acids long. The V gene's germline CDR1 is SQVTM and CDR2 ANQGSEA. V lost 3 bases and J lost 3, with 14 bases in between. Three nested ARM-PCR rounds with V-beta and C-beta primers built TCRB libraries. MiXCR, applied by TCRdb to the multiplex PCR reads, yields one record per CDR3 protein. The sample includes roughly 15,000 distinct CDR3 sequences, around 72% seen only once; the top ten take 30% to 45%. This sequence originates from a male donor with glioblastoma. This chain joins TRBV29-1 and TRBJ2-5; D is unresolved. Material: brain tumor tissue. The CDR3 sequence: CSVEGYFDKETQYF. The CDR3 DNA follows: TGCAGCGTTGAGGGATACTTCGACAAAGAGACCCAGTACTTC.